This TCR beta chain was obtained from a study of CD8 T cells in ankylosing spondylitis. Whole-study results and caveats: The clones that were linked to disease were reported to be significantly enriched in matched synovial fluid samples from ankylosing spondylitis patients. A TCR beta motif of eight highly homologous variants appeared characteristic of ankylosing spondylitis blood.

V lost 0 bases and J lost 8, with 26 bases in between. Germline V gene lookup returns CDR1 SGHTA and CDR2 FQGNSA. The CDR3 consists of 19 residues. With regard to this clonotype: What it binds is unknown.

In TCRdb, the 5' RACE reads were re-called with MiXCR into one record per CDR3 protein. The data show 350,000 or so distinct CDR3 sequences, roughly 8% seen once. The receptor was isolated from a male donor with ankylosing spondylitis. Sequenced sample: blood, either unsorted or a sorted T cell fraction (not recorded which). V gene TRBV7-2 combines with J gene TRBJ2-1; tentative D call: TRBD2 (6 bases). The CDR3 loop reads CASSLAIVIGARGDYEQFF. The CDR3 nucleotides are TGTGCCAGCAGCTTAGCCATCGTAATTGGGGCCCGCGGGGACTATGAGCAGTTCTTC.